What follows are 4 T cell receptor beta chains derived from one specimen sequenced in a study of spatial heterogeneity in lung cancer. Whole-study findings and limits: Counts of expanded alpha and beta TCRs within tumors tracked the tumor nonsynonymous mutation count.

MiXCR was run by TCRdb on the 5' RACE reads, yielding one entry per CDR3 protein. The data hold roughly 6,400 distinct CDR3 sequences, with roughly 6.3% observed a single time. Antigens of these TCRs are unknown. Noted time point: sample taken at primary tumor resection. The source was lung tumor tissue, collected at surgery. The source is a male donor with early-stage non-small cell lung cancer.

This clonotype was found many times. The chain recombines TRBV7-8 with TRBJ1-5; unclear D gene. The CDR3 runs to 15 residues. Trimming pared 0 bases from V and 3 bases from J, leaving 9 bases between. CDR1 is SGHVS, CDR2 FQNEAQ, per germline. CDR3 in amino acids: CASSLAWENNQPQHF. The CDR3 region has the DNA TGTGCCAGCAGCTTAGCTTGGGAAAACAATCAGCCCCAGCATTTT.

By proportion, this clonotype is medium-sized (0.01 to 0.1%). The DNA of the CDR3 is TGTGCCAGCAGCTTCCGACAGGGTGCGGTGAACACTGAAGCTTTCTTT. This sequence encodes CASSFRQGAVNTEAFF. The V call is TRBV7-6, the J call TRBJ1-1; 7 nucleotides align to TRBD1. This CDR3 is 16 amino acids long. Trimming cost V 3 bases and J 0 bases; bases outside gene matches: 7. Germline loops: CDR1 SGHVS, CDR2 FNYEAQ.

This clonotype is medium-sized by share. This chain links TRBV20-1 with TRBJ1-2, with D maybe TRBD1 (5 bases). This CDR3 has 14 amino acids. The germline gives CDR1 DFQATT, CDR2 SNEGSKA (reference sequence). V was cut by 3 bases and J by 0 bases, with 11 bases left in between. The CDR3 DNA sequence: TGCAGTGCTAGCCTCAGGACAACTAACTATGGCTACACCTTC. It codes for CSASLRTTNYGYTF.

This clonotype has ten or more counts. This chain links TRBV28 with TRBJ2-3; 12 nucleotides line up with TRBD2. J lost 8 bases, V lost 4 bases, and 10 bases had no gene match. The CDR3 loop spans 16 amino acids. CDR1 MDHEN and CDR2 SYDVKM come from the germline V gene. CDR3 protein: CASSSPRLAGGGTQYF. The CDR3 DNA is TGTGCCAGCAGTTCCCCTAGGCTAGCGGGGGGGGGTACGCAGTATTTT.